The present T cell receptor beta chain was sequenced within a study of CD8 T cells in Susac syndrome. Study-wide context: Patients with Susac syndrome were therapy-naive, treated with corticosteroids, or treated with intravenous immunoglobulin alone when blood was collected. Study-wide points: An acknowledgment was made by the study that its TCR sequencing and HLA analysis involved relatively few individuals.

An amount of RNA that ranged from roughly 0.45 to 1 ug was reverse transcribed with random hexamers. MiXCR was run by TCRdb on the immunoSEQ multiplex PCR reads, yielding one entry per CDR3 protein. The data contain 140,000 or so distinct CDR3 sequences, approximately 96% of them singletons. Patients with Susac syndrome met diagnostic criteria defined recently for definite or probable disease. The CDR3 runs to 17 residues. V dropped 6 bases and J dropped 2 bases, with 20 bases sitting between them. The V gene's germline CDR1 is MNHNS and CDR2 SASEGT. In regard to this clonotype: Its antigen is not known.

Sequenced material: CD4+ T cells from PBMCs. The rearrangement links TRBV6-1 to TRBJ2-1; tentatively, D is TRBD1 or TRBD2 (7 bases each). This TCR was recovered from a human donor with Susac syndrome. This chain's CDR3 is CASRPQGGPMPYNEQFF. The CDR3 DNA sequence: TGTGCCAGCAGACCCCAGGGGGGGCCCATGCCCTACAATGAGCAGTTCTTC.